This T cell receptor beta chain was observed in a study of shared clonotypes between healthy human individuals. For the study at large: A few men and a couple of women, aged 18 to 49, were donors. Study outcomes and limitations: Non-shared clonotypes showed lower generation probabilities than clonotypes common to all four donors.

After removal of 7 bases from V and 6 bases from J, the junction contained 11 bases not matched to a gene. This CDR3 has 15 amino acids. Germline CDR1 is MDHEN and CDR2 is SYDVKM. The sorted-subset replicate PCRs were given about 200 ng DNA, which is 25,000 to 35,000 T cell genomes. Produced via immunoSEQ multiplex PCR; TCRdb's table is partial and in-frame only. The sample has roughly 500,000 clones; less than 96% are singletons. On this clone itself: No antigen is known for it.

What was sequenced was naive CD4+ T cells sorted from blood. The subset is: CD45RA+ positively selected. The chain has TRBV28 and TRBJ1-4, with 7 bases lining up with TRBD1. This receptor was identified in a woman in her 30s in good health. The CDR3 DNA is TGTGCCAGCACCCAGGGGGGGGGATACGATGAAAAACTGTTTTTT. Amino acids: CASTQGGGYDEKLFF.